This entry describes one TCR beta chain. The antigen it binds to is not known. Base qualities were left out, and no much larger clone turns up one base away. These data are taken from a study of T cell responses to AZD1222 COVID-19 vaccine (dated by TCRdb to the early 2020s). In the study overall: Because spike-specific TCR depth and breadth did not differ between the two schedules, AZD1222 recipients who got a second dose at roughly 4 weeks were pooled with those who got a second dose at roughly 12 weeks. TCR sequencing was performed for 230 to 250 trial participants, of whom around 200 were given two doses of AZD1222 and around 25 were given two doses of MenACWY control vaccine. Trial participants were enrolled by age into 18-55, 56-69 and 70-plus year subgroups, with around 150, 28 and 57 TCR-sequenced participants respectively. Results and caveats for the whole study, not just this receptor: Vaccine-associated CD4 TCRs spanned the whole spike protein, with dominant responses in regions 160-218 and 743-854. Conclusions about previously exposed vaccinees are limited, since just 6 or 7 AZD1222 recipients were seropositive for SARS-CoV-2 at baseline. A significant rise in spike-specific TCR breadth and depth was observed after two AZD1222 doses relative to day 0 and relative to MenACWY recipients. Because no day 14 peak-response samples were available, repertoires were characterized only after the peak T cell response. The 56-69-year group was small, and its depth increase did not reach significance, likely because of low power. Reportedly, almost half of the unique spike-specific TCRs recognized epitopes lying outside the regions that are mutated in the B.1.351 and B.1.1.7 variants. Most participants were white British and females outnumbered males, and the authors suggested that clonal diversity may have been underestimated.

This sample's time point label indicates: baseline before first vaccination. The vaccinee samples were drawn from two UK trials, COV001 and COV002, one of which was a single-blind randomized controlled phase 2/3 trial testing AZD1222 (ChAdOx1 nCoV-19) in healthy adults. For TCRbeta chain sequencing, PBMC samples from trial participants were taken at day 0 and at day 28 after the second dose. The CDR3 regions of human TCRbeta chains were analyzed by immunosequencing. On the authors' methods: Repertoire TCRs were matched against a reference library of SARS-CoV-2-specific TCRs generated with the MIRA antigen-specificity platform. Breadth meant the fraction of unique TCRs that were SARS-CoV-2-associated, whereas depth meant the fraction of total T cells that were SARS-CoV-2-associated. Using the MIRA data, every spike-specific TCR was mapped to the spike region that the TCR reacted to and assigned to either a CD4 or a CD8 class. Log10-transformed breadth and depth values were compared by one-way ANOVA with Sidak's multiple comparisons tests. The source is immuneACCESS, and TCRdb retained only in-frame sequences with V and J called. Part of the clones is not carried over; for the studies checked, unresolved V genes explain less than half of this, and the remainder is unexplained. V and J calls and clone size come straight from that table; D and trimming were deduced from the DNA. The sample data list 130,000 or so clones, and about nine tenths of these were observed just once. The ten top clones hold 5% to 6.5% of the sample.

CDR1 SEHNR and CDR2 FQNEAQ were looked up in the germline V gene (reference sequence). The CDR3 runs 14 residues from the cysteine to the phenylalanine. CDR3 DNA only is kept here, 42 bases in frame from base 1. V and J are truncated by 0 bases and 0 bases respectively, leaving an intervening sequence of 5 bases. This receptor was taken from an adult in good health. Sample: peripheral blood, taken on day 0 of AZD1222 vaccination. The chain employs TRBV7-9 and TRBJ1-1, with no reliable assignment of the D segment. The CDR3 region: CASSLAGMNTEAFF. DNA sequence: TGTGCCAGCAGCTTAGCAGGGATGAACACTGAAGCTTTCTTT.